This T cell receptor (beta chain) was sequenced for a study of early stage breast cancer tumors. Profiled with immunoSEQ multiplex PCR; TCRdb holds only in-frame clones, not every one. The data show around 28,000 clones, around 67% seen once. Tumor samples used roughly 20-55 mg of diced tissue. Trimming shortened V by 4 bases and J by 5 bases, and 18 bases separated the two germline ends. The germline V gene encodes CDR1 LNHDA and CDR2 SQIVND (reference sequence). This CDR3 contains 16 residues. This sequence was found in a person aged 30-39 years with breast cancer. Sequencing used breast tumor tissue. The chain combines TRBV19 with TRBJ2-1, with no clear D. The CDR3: CASSTPGWALDNEQFF. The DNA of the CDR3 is TGTGCCAGTAGTACCCCCGGGTGGGCTCTAGACAATGAGCAGTTCTTC.